These T cell receptor beta chains were read from a single sample in a study of blood T cell repertoires in COVID-19. Sequenced by immunoSEQ multiplex PCR; TCRdb stores in-frame clones only, minus some. The profile shows 300,000 or so clones, more than 70% of them singletons. The specimen was peripheral blood. The origin of the receptors is a woman between 50 and 59 years old who had recovered from COVID-19. CDR3s include the opening cysteine and the closing phenylalanine or tryptophan. A D gene is named only where the DNA matches it firmly. Only part of the rows carry a size: once, few, many, or a class if the clone is expanded.

V gene	J gene	clone size	D gene	CDR3 DNA	CDR3 protein
TRBV6-5	TRBJ2-3	.	.	TGTGCCAGCAGTTACTCGCCGGGAGACCTCTGTCATACGCAGTATTTT	CASSYSPGDLCHTQYF
TRBV6-2/TRBV6-3	TRBJ1-2	.	TRBD1	TGTGCCAGCAGCCAGAACCCGGACAGGGACTACACCTTC	CASSQNPDRDYTF
TRBV4-3	TRBJ2-1	.	TRBD2	TGCGCCAGCAGCCAAGATATAGGGACTAGTGACAATGAGCAGTTCTTC	CASSQDIGTSDNEQFF
TRBV7-2	TRBJ1-3	.	.	TGTGCCAGCAGCTTTGCGCCACAACGGACAATTGGCACCATATATTTT	CASSFAPQRTIGTIYF
TRBV11-2	TRBJ2-2	.	.	TGTGCCAGCAGATCGGGGGTGCCCGGGGAGCTGTTTTTT	CASRSGVPGELFF
TRBV29-1	TRBJ1-1	.	.	TGCAGCGTTGAAGATCTTTTATCACTACCGGAGACTGAAGCTTTCTTT	CSVEDLLSLPETEAFF
TRBV9	TRBJ2-5	few	TRBD2	TGTGCCAGCAGCCCCGGCCCCCTTAGCGGGGGTACGGAGACCCAGTACTTC	CASSPGPLSGGTETQYF
TRBV7-2	TRBJ1-1	once	.	TGTGCCAGCAGCTTCGGAGGACTCAAAGCTTTCTTT	CASSFGGLKAFF
TRBV28	TRBJ1-4	.	.	TGTGCCAGCAGTCATCACAAGACAGACGCTAAGGCTAATGAAAAACTGTTTTTT	CASSHHKTDAKANEKLFF
TRBV27	TRBJ1-5	.	.	TGTGCCACCGCGACAGGTAATCAGCCCCAGCATTTT	CATATGNQPQHF
TRBV29-1	TRBJ1-1	.	.	TGCAGCGTATCGGGACTGGGACCGAATAGAGCTTTCTTT	CSVSGLGPNRAFF
TRBV6-5	TRBJ2-2	few	.	TGTGCCAGCAGTTACTCGTACACGGGAAGCGGGGAGCTGTTTTTT	CASSYSYTGSGELFF
TRBV28	TRBJ1-5	.	.	TGTGCCAGCAGCCCCATGGGGGCAGAGGCTTATAGCAATCAGCCCCAGCATTTT	CASSPMGAEAYSNQPQHF
TRBV28	TRBJ1-1	.	.	TGTGCCAGCAGCCCCCGCAGGGCAGAAGCTTTCTTT	CASSPRRAEAFF
TRBV7-2	TRBJ2-5	.	.	TGTGCCAGCAGCTTATATCGGGAGACCCAGTACTTC	CASSLYRETQYF
TRBV5-1	TRBJ1-1	.	.	TGCGCCAGCAGCTTGGCCGAGGGAAGCGGCTCTGAAGCTTTCTTT	CASSLAEGSGSEAFF
TRBV28	TRBJ1-6	.	TRBD1	TGTGCCAGCAGTGCCTCCGGGACAGCGAATTCACCCCTCCACTTT	CASSASGTANSPLHF
TRBV12-3/TRBV12-4	TRBJ1-2	.	TRBD1	TGTGCCAGCAGCCGACAGGGAGGAAATGGCTACACCTTC	CASSRQGGNGYTF
TRBV2	TRBJ1-5	.	.	TGTGCCAGCAGTGAATACAAGGGAGGTATTTTAGCCCAGCATTTT	CASSEYKGGILAQHF
TRBV4-1	TRBJ1-4	.	TRBD1	TGCGCCAGCAGCCTGCGGACAGGGAGAAATGAAAAACTGTTTTTT	CASSLRTGRNEKLFF
TRBV11-2	TRBJ1-1	once	.	TGTGCCAGCAGCTTAATGAGGAGGAACACTGAAGCTTTCTTT	CASSLMRRNTEAFF
TRBV2	TRBJ2-2	.	.	TGTGCCAGCAGTGAGCAGGGTGCCGGGGAGCTGTTTTTT	CASSEQGAGELFF
TRBV19	TRBJ1-1	.	.	TGTGCCAGTAGTATAGATAACTTTTTGAACACTGAAGCTTTCTTT	CASSIDNFLNTEAFF
TRBV27	TRBJ1-5	.	TRBD1	TGTGCCAGCAGTCCCCGGACAGGGAGCAATCAGCCCCAGCATTTT	CASSPRTGSNQPQHF
TRBV12-3/TRBV12-4	TRBJ1-2	.	.	TGTGCCAGCAGTTTGCGGAACTATGGCTACACCTTC	CASSLRNYGYTF
TRBV6-6	TRBJ1-1	.	.	TGTGCCAGCAGCCCGCGTAGTGAAGCTTTCTTT	CASSPRSEAFF
TRBV5-3	TRBJ2-3	.	.	TGTGCCAGAAACCCCCGGGCGGGAAGGAGAGATACGCAGTATTTT	CARNPRAGRRDTQYF
TRBV7-8	TRBJ2-7	.	.	TGTGCCAGCAGCTTAGCGTGGGGGGGCGCCTACGAGCAGTACTTC	CASSLAWGGAYEQYF
TRBV7-3	TRBJ2-3	.	.	TGTGCCAGCAGCCCACTTCCCTGGGATACGCAGTATTTT	CASSPLPWDTQYF
TRBV5-1	TRBJ1-1	once	.	TGCGCCAGCAGCTTGGAGCAGGGAACTGAAGCTTTCTTT	CASSLEQGTEAFF
TRBV27	TRBJ2-1	.	TRBD2	TGTGCCAGCAGTTTTCGGGAGGGCAATGAGCAGTTCTTC	CASSFREGNEQFF
TRBV7-8	TRBJ2-1	.	TRBD2	TGTGCCAGCAGCCCGGGGGCTAGCGGGGCCTACAATGAGCAGTTCTTC	CASSPGASGAYNEQFF
TRBV18	TRBJ2-2	few	TRBD1	TGTGCCAGCTCACGTGAACCGGGACAGGGCACCACCGGGGAGCTGTTTTTT	CASSREPGQGTTGELFF